These 10 T cell receptor beta chains were all obtained from the same sample, sequenced in a study of T cell changes during pregnancy in multiple sclerosis. The method was immunoSEQ multiplex PCR; TCRdb's version includes in-frame clones alone and lacks a portion of them. The sample has tens of thousands of clones, around 93% seen once. The specimen comprised CD4+ T cells from peripheral blood mononuclear cells, sampled after pregnancy. The receptor source for this set is a female donor with multiple sclerosis, enrolled in a pregnancy study.

This chain connects TRBV5-1 to TRBJ1-2; D is ambiguous. V lost 0 bases and J lost 0, with 6 bases in between. Germline values: CDR1 SGHRS, CDR2 YFSETQ. The CDR3 is 14 residues long. For the CDR3, the DNA is TGCGCCAGCAGCTTGGGCAGTACTAACTATGGCTACACCTTC. It codes for CASSLGSTNYGYTF.

V is TRBV7-3 and J is TRBJ2-1; 9 bases agree with TRBD2. The CDR3 has 12 residues. V gave up 8 bases and J gave up 9 bases; unmatched junction bases: 5. The germline gives CDR1 SGHTA, CDR2 FQGTGA. CDR3 in DNA: TGTGCCAGCTCTAGCGGGGTTGGTGAGCAGTTCTTC. The encoded protein is CASSSGVGEQFF.

This clone turned up a few times. This chain uses TRBV4-3 with TRBJ2-1, with 10 nucleotides matching TRBD2. Trimming cost V 4 bases and J 10 bases; bases outside gene matches: 13. Looked up from germline, CDR1 is LGHNA and CDR2 is YSLEER. The CDR3 covers 16 residues. DNA of the CDR3: TGCGCCAGCAGCCTCTTCCCCAGCGGGGGGGCGGGGGAGCAGTTCTTC. As protein: CASSLFPSGGAGEQFF.

The rearrangement links TRBV19 to TRBJ1-5, with D possibly TRBD1 on 5 matching bases. Looked up from germline, CDR1 is LNHDA and CDR2 is SQIVND (reference sequence). The CDR3 totals 13 residues. Trimming shortened V by 3 bases and J by 7 bases, and 10 bases separated the two germline ends. CDR3 amino acids: CASSIGRGQPQHF. In DNA form, the CDR3 reads TGTGCCAGTAGTATTGGTAGGGGCCAGCCCCAGCATTTT.

The chain links TRBV27 to TRBJ2-2, with D possibly TRBD2 on 7 matching bases. Germline V lookup: CDR1 MNHEY, CDR2 SMNVEV (reference sequence). V dropped 8 bases and J dropped 6 bases, with 16 bases sitting between them. The CDR3 spans 14 residues. CDR3 bases: TGTGCCAGCGGCAGGGGAGGGGGTGCCGGGGAGCTGTTTTTT. It codes for CASGRGGGAGELFF.

The chain uses TRBV7-9 and TRBJ2-4; D is ambiguous. Trimming shortened V by 2 bases and J by 0 bases, and 8 bases separated the two germline ends. Germline CDR1 SEHNR, CDR2 FQNEAQ (reference sequence). CDR3 length: 15 residues. The CDR3 here is CASSLPELAKNIQYF. The CDR3 DNA sequence: TGTGCCAGCAGCTTACCGGAGCTAGCCAAAAACATTCAGTACTTC.

The rearrangement links TRBV6-5 to TRBJ2-5, with D hard to call. This CDR3 region has 15 residues. Germline loops: CDR1 MNHEY, CDR2 SVGAGI. The V end was cut by 0 bases, the J end by 1 base, with 9 bases between. CDR3: CASSYSPSSQETQYF. CDR3 bases: TGTGCCAGCAGTTACTCCCCCTCTAGCCAAGAGACCCAGTACTTC.

CDR3 in amino acids: CASSVFRGAGNIQYF. Here the CDR3 DNA reads TGTGCCAGCAGCGTATTCCGGGGGGCAGGAAACATTCAGTACTTC. The chain joins TRBV11-2 to TRBJ2-4; perhaps TRBD2 as D (7 bases). Germline assignment: CDR1 SGHAT and CDR2 FQNNGV. CDR3 length: 15 residues. V dropped 5 bases and J dropped 6 bases, with 17 bases sitting between them.

The chain carries TRBV12-5 and TRBJ2-3; 10 bases fit TRBD2. Unmatched junction bases numbered 10, after V lost 0 bases and J lost 4 bases. Germline CDR1 reads LGHNT; CDR2 reads FRNRAP. This CDR3 comprises 18 residues. Here the CDR3 DNA reads TGTGCTAGTGGTTTGGTAAGAACGAGCGGGGGGGCCGCAGATACGCAGTATTTT. Its translation is CASGLVRTSGGAADTQYF.

The J gene is TRBJ2-1, the V gene TRBV7-3; TRBD1 agrees at 7 bases. V was clipped by 5 bases and J by 3 bases; unmatched bases: 4. The CDR3 has 14 residues. Germline V gene data show CDR1 as SGHTA and CDR2 as FQGTGA. The CDR3 region is CASSPGDSYNEQFF. The CDR3 nucleotides read TGTGCCAGCAGCCCCGGGGACAGCTACAATGAGCAGTTCTTC.